Presented here are 20 T cell receptor beta chains from one specimen sequenced in a study of post-analysis software for immune sequencing data (dated by TCRdb to between 2014 and 2017). The antigens for these receptors are not known. General findings and caveats noted by the study authors: Significantly higher frequencies in patients than in controls were found for roughly 5 TRBV segments, including TRBV5-6, TRBV5-1 and TRBV20-1.

Library generation was performed with PCR. TCRdb lists the instrument as Illumina HiSeq 2500. To reduce PCR and sequencing biases, unique molecular identifiers were incorporated into the TCR beta cDNA libraries. TCRdb handled the public reads itself, with Q25 trimming in fastp and clone calling in MiXCR, and kept productive beta chains. When rows share a CDR3 protein, they turn into one entry using the most common DNA and genes. This sample is represented by fewer than 900,000 distinct CDR3 sequences; roughly 50% of them were singletons. The top ten clonotypes cover over 4.5% of the sample. The sequencing input was blood. Every receptor here comes from a girl aged 10 to 17 with multiple sclerosis.

The chain couples TRBV7-9 to TRBJ2-7; D is possibly TRBD2 (6 bases). Germline V gives CDR1 SEHNR, CDR2 FQNEAQ (reference sequence). The CDR3 consists of 13 residues. Trimming shortened V by 5 bases and J by 3 bases, and 11 bases separated the two germline ends. The CDR3 is CASSPEGLYEQYF. In DNA form, the CDR3 reads TGTGCCAGCAGCCCCGAGGGACTCTACGAGCAGTACTTC.

This clonotype showed up just once. The rearrangement uses TRBV2 and TRBJ2-1, with 7 bases lining up with TRBD1. The J segment lost 12 bases and the V segment lost 1 base, leaving 3 bases of the junction unmatched. The CDR3 loop spans 12 amino acids. Germline lookup yields CDR1 SNHLY and CDR2 FYNNEI. CDR3 nucleotides: TGTGCCAGCAGTGAAGAGGGACAGAGGCAGTTCTTC. Translating gives CASSEEGQRQFF.

This clonotype came up a few times. This chain joins TRBV29-1 and TRBJ1-2; D might be TRBD1 (5 bases). The CDR3 length is 12 residues. Germline V gives CDR1 SQVTM, CDR2 ANQGSEA. V lost 3 bases to trimming and J lost 6 bases, with 11 bases between them. The CDR3 here is CSVDSGLDGYTF. DNA of the CDR3: TGCAGCGTTGACTCGGGGCTGGATGGCTACACCTTC.

This chain links TRBV6-6 with TRBJ1-4, with a weak D call TRBD1 (5 bases). This CDR3 has 15 amino acids. CDR1 is MNHNY and CDR2 is SVGAGI in the germline V gene (reference sequence). Trimming took off 8 bases at V and 5 bases at J, with 18 bases between the two ends. The DNA of the CDR3 is TGTGCCAGCTCCCAGTGGAATGAGGGGAATGAAAAACTGTTTTTT. This codes for CASSQWNEGNEKLFF.

The V call is TRBV20-1, the J call TRBJ2-4; the match to TRBD2 covers 11 bases. CDR1 and CDR2 (germline): DFQATT, SNEGSKA (reference sequence). V was clipped by 6 bases and J by 1 base; unmatched bases: 17. CDR3 length: 19 residues. The CDR3 DNA sequence: TGCAGTGCGGGGCGGGGACTAGCGGAGTGGAGTTTGGCCAAAAACATTCAGTACTTC. Protein product: CSAGRGLAEWSLAKNIQYF.

The sample holds a few counts of this clonotype. The junction shows a germline mismatch at one end, possibly a read error. The rearrangement joins TRBV7-7 to TRBJ2-1; perhaps D is TRBD1 or TRBD2 (5 bases each). There are 15 residues in the CDR3. Germline CDR1 is SSHAT and CDR2 is FNYEAQ (reference sequence). DNA for the CDR3: TGTGCTAGCAGCTCCGGGACGGCCTCCTACAATGAGCAGTTCTTC. Translating gives CASSSGTASYNEQFF. The variable domain in full, completed from reference TRBV7-7 and TRBJ2-1, reads GAGVSQSPRYKVTKRGQDVTLRCDPISSHATLYWYQQALGQGPEFLTYFNYEAQPDKSGLPSDRFSAERPEGSISTLTIQRTEQRDSAMYRCASSSGTASYNEQFFGPGTRLTVL.

J is TRBJ2-5 and V is TRBV6-5; D may match TRBD1 or TRBD2 (5 bases each). The CDR3 has 15 amino acids. In germline, CDR1 is MNHEY, CDR2 SVGAGI. The germline V and J ends were trimmed by 3 bases and 2 bases, with 13 bases remaining between them. CDR3: CASSYSSWGQETQYF. CDR3 DNA sequence: TGTGCCAGCAGTTATAGTTCCTGGGGGCAAGAGACCCAGTACTTC.

The V call is TRBV18, the J call TRBJ2-7; TRBD2 agrees at 9 bases. Germline V lookup: CDR1 KGHSH, CDR2 LQKENI. J gave up 0 bases and V 3 bases, and 12 bases lay outside the gene matches. This CDR3 is 18 amino acids long. CDR3 protein: CASSPGLAGIPTSYEQYF. CDR3 bases: TGTGCCAGCTCACCCGGCCTAGCGGGAATTCCCACCTCCTACGAGCAGTACTTC.

This clonotype has only a few counts. V and J are TRBV12-3 or TRBV12-4 and TRBJ2-7; tentative D call: TRBD1 (5 bases). This CDR3 comprises 13 residues. V shed 5 bases and J shed 2 bases, with 10 bases lying between them. The CDR3 reads CASSGALPYEQYF. The DNA of the CDR3 is TGTGCCAGCAGTGGGGCGCTCCCCTACGAGCAGTACTTC.

The chain carries TRBV7-2 and TRBJ2-5; D uncertain. Germline CDR1 SGHTA, CDR2 FQGNSA. The length of the CDR3 is 12 residues. Trimming took off 2 bases at V and 5 bases at J, with 6 bases between the two ends. The CDR3 region is CASSLMLETQYF. In DNA, the CDR3 is TGTGCCAGCAGCTTAATGTTGGAGACCCAGTACTTC.

This clonotype has a handful of counts. The rearrangement joins TRBV29-1 to TRBJ2-7; no clear D gene. Germline CDR1 and CDR2: SQVTM and ANQGSEA. The CDR3 is made up of 13 amino acids. V was pared by 5 bases and J by 0 bases, with 11 bases between. The CDR3 region is CSVCVTSSYEQYF. The CDR3 DNA is TGCAGCGTTTGTGTCACCAGCTCCTACGAGCAGTACTTC.

The chain has TRBV6-1 and TRBJ2-5; D is possibly TRBD2 (6 bases). The germline V and J ends were trimmed by 6 bases and 0 bases, with 11 bases remaining between them. Germline V gene lookup returns CDR1 MNHNS and CDR2 SASEGT. The CDR3 consists of 14 residues. In DNA, the CDR3 is TGTGCCAGCAGGGCCCGGGAGAACCAAGAGACCCAGTACTTC. The encoded protein is CASRARENQETQYF.

There are a few counts of this clonotype. This sequence joins TRBV6-2 or TRBV6-3 and TRBJ2-2; TRBD1 might be the D (5 bases). Germline-derived CDR1 and CDR2 are MNHEY and SVGEGT. Between the trimmed V and J ends, which lost 6 bases and 3 bases, there was a span of 8 bases. CDR3 length: 13 residues. The CDR3 bases are TGTGCCAGCAGCCCACAGGACACCGGGGAGCTGTTTTTT. Its protein is CASSPQDTGELFF.

The V and J genes are TRBV10-3 and TRBJ2-3, with unresolved D. V was clipped by 1 base and J by 3 bases, with 5 bases between them. Germline V gene sequence: CDR1 ENHRY, CDR2 SYGVKD. The CDR3 runs 13 residues. The CDR3: CAISEWDTDTQYF. The CDR3 nucleotides are TGTGCCATCAGTGAGTGGGATACAGATACGCAGTATTTT.

This chain connects TRBV18 to TRBJ2-1; no definite D call. Near its end, the DNA agrees better with TRBJ2-7, so the J call may be wrong. The CDR3 loop spans 13 amino acids. CDR1 is KGHSH, CDR2 LQKENI, per germline. The CDR3 region is CASSPRREDEQYF. The CDR3 DNA follows: TGTGCCAGCTCACCAAGGCGCGAGGACGAGCAGTACTTC.

This clonotype was recorded a few times. At one boundary the junction diverges from the germline segment, which might be a read error. This sequence joins TRBV7-7 and TRBJ2-3, with no clear D. The CDR3 consists of 14 residues. From germline, CDR1 is SSHAT and CDR2 FNYEAQ (reference sequence). The CDR3 here is CASSLKGGRDTQYF. The CDR3 DNA reads TGTGCTAGCAGCTTAAAGGGTGGACGAGATACGCAGTATTTT.

This clonotype has just a few counts. The chain combines TRBV6-1 with TRBJ2-7; TRBD2 aligns across 7 bases. The CDR3 has 14 amino acids. The germline V gene has CDR1 MNHNS and CDR2 SASEGT. The ends lost 10 bases at V and 2 bases at J; junction bases unmatched: 11. CDR3 loop: CATVGGLWTYEQYF. In nucleotides, the CDR3 is TGTGCCACGGTGGGAGGGCTTTGGACCTACGAGCAGTACTTC.

This clonotype has a handful of counts. The chain is built from TRBV29-1 and TRBJ1-2; D unclear. The CDR3 sequence is 12 residues long. Germline lookup yields CDR1 SQVTM and CDR2 ANQGSEA. The V and J ends lost 5 bases and 5 bases respectively, with 12 bases between them. The CDR3 spells CSVIGAAYGYTF. CDR3 in DNA: TGCAGCGTTATTGGAGCGGCATATGGCTACACCTTC.

Only a few counts were recorded for this clonotype. This rearrangement joins TRBV25-1 to TRBJ2-7; TRBD2 agrees at 14 bases. J was trimmed by 3 bases and V by 6 bases; bases with no gene match: 4. The CDR3 is 15 amino acids. Germline CDR1 and CDR2: MGHDK and SYGVNS. CDR3 loop: CASREGLAGVYEQYF. DNA of the CDR3: TGTGCCAGCAGGGAGGGACTAGCGGGAGTCTACGAGCAGTACTTC.

In its sample, this clonotype was seen a few times. This sequence joins TRBV29-1 and TRBJ1-4, with D possibly matching TRBD1 (5 bases). V was cut by 4 bases and J by 4 bases, with 13 bases left in between. Germline V gene data show CDR1 as SQVTM and CDR2 as ANQGSEA. The CDR3 extends over 14 amino acids. CDR3 loop: CSVARPGNNEKLFF. In DNA form, the CDR3 reads TGCAGCGTTGCCCGCCCAGGGAATAATGAAAAACTGTTTTTT.